This T cell receptor (beta chain) was sequenced for a study of siplizumab effects on memory and regulatory T cells. Whole-study results and caveats: Just a small share of alloreactive clones was traced back to unstimulated subsets. Siplizumab produced a significant drop in alloreactive sequences attributable to unstimulated CD4+ memory cells. Both greater diversity than memory cells and a major contribution to the alloresponse seemed to characterize naive T cells.

For every sample, about 10^5 TCR templates were assayed. The method was immunoSEQ multiplex PCR; TCRdb's version includes in-frame clones alone and lacks a portion of them. The data show over 100,000 clones, roughly 93% seen once. This CDR3 is 15 amino acids long. Germline V gene data show CDR1 as SGHDT and CDR2 as YYEEEE. Trimming at V came to 10 bases and at J to 2 bases, leaving 10 bases not matched to a gene. Points on this clone: Its specificity is not known.

This receptor was taken from a human donor in good health. Sequencing input: Tregs sorted from blood. The genes are TRBV5-6 and TRBJ2-1; 9 bases fit TRBD2. The CDR3 protein is CAGSSRLAAYNEQFF. The CDR3 DNA follows: TGTGCCGGATCATCTAGACTAGCGGCCTACAATGAGCAGTTCTTC.